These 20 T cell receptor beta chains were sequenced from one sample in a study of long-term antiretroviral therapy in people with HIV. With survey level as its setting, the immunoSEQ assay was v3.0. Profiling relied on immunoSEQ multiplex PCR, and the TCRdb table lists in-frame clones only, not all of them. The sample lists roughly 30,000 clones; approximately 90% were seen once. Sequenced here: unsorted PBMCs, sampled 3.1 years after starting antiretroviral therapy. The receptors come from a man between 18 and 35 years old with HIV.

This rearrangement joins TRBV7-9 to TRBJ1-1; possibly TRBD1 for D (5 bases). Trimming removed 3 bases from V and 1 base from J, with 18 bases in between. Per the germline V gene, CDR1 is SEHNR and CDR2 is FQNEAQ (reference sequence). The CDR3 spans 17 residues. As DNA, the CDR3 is TGTGCCAGCAGCTTCTCAGGCACAGGTAGGACGAACACTGAAGCTTTCTTT. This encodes CASSFSGTGRTNTEAFF. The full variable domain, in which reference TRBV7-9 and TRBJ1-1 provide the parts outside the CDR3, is DTGVSQNPRHKITKRGQNVTFRCDPISEHNRLYWYRQTLGQGPEFLTYFQNEAQLEKSRLLSDRFSAERPKGSFSTLEIQRTEQGDSAMYLCASSFSGTGRTNTEAFFGQGTRLTVV.

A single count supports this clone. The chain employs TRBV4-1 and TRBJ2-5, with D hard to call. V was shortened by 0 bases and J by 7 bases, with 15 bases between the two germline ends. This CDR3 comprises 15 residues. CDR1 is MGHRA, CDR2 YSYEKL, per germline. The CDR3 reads CASSQDRIGFGTQYF. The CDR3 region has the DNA TGCGCCAGCAGCCAAGACAGGATTGGGTTTGGGACCCAGTACTTC.

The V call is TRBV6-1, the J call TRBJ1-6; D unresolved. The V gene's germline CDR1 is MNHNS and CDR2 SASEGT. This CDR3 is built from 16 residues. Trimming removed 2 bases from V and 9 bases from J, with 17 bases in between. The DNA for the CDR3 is TGTGCCAGCAGTGAATCCCACTTTTTTAGCGGTTCACCCCTCCACTTT. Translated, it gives CASSESHFFSGSPLHF.

The CDR3 nucleotides are TGTGCCAGCAGCAAACGGACTAGCGGCGTCAATGAGCAGTTCTTC. Translated, it gives CASSKRTSGVNEQFF. V gene TRBV7-8 combines with J gene TRBJ2-1; 10 nucleotides match TRBD2. J lost 6 bases, V lost 5 bases, and 7 bases had no gene match. CDR3 length: 15 amino acids. CDR1 is SGHVS and CDR2 is FQNEAQ in the germline V gene.

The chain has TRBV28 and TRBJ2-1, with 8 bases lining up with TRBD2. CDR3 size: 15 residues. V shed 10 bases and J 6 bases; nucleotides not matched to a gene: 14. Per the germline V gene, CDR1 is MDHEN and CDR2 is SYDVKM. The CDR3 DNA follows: TGTGCCAACAGAGCGGGCCTCGGGGGGGGCAATGAGCAGTTCTTC. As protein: CANRAGLGGGNEQFF.

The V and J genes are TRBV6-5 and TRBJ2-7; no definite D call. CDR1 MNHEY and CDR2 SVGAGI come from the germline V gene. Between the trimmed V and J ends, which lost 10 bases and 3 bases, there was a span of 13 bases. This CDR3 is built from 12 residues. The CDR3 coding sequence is TGTGCCACCTCGGTGGGGTACTACGAGCAGTACTTC. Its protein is CATSVGYYEQYF.

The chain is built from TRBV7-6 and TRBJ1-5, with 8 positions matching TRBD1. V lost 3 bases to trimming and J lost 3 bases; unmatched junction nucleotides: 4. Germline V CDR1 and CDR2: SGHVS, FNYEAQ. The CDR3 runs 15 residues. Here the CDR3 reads CASSLATGANQPQHF. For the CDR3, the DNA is TGTGCCAGCAGCTTGGCGACAGGGGCCAATCAGCCCCAGCATTTT.

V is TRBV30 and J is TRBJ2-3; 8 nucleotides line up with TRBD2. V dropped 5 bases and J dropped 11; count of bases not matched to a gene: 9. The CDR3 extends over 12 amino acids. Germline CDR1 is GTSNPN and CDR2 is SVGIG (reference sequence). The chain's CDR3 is CAWALTSGGQYF. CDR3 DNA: TGTGCCTGGGCCCTAACTAGCGGTGGGCAGTATTTT.

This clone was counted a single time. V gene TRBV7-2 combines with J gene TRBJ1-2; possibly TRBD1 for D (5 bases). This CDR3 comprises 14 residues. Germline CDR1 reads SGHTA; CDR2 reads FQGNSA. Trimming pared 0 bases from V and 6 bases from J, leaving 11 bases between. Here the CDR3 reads CASSLASRADGYTF. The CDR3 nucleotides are TGTGCCAGCAGCTTAGCTTCCAGGGCCGATGGCTACACCTTC.

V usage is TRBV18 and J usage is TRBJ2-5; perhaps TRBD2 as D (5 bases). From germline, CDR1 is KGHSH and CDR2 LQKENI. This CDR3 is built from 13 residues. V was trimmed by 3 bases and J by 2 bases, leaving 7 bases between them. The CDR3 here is CASSPRRQETQYF. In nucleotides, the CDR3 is TGTGCCAGCTCACCGAGGAGGCAAGAGACCCAGTACTTC.

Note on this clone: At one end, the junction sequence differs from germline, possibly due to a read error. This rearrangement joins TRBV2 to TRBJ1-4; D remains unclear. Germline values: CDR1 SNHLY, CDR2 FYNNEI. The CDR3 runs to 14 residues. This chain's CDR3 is CASSHLGGSPAEVF. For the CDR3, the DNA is TGTGCCAGCAGTCATTTGGGCGGTTCTCCTGCGGAGGTTTTT.

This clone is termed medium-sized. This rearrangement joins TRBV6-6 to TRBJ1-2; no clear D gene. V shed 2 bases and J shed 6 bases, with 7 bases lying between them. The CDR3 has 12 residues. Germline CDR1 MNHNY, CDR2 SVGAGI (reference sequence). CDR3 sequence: CASSYTTHGYTF. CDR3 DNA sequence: TGTGCCAGCAGTTACACGACCCATGGCTACACCTTC.

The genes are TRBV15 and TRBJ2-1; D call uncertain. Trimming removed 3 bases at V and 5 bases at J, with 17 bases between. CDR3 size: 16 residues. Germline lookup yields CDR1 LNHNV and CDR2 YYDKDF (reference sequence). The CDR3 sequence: CATSSRPIPPHNEQFF. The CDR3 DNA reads TGTGCCACCAGCAGCAGACCTATACCGCCCCACAATGAGCAGTTCTTC. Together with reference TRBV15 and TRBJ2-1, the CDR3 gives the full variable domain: DAMVIQNPRYQVTQFGKPVTLSCSQTLNHNVMYWYQQKSSQAPKLLFHYYDKDFNNEADTPDNFQSRRPNTSFCFLDIRSPGLGDTAMYLCATSSRPIPPHNEQFFGPGTRLTVL.

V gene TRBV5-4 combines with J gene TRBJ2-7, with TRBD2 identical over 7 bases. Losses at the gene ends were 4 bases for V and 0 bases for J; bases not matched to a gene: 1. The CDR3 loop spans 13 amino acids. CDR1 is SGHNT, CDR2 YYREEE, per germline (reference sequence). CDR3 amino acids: CASSGGGSYEQYF. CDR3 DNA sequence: TGTGCCAGCAGCGGGGGGGGCTCCTACGAGCAGTACTTC.

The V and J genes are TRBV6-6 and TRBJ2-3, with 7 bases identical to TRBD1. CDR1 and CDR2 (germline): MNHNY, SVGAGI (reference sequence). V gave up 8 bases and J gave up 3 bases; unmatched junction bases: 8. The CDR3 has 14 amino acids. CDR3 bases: TGTGCCAGCGAGACAGGGAAGGAGACAGATACGCAGTATTTT. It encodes CASETGKETDTQYF.

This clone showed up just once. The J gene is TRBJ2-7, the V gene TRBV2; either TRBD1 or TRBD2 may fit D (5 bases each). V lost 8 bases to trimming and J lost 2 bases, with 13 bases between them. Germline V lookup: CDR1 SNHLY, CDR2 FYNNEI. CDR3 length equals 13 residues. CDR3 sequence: CASSVGTAYEQYF. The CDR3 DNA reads TGTGCCAGCTCGGTGGGGACGGCCTACGAGCAGTACTTC.

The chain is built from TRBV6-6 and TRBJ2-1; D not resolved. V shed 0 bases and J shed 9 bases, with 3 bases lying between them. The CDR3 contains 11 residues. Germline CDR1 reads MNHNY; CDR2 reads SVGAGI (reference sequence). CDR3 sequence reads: CASSYSVEQFF. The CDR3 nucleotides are TGTGCCAGCAGTTACTCGGTTGAGCAGTTCTTC.

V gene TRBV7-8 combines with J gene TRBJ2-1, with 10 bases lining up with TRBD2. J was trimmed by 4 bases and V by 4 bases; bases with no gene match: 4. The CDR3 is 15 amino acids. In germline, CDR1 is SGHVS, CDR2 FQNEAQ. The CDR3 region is CASSSSGGVYNEQFF. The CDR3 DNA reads TGTGCCAGCAGCTCAAGCGGGGGGGTTTACAATGAGCAGTTCTTC.

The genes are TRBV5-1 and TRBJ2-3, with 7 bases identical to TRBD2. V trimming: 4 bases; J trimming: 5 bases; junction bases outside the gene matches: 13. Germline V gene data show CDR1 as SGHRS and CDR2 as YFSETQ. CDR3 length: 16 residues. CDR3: CASSLRLATTQDTQYF. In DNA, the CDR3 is TGCGCCAGCAGCCTTCGACTAGCAACGACACAAGATACGCAGTATTTT.

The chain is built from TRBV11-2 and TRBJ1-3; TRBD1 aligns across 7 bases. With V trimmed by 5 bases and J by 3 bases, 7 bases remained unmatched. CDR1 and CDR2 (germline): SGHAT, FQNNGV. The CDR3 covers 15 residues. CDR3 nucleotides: TGTGCCAGCAGCCCACAGGGGAGTGGTGGAAACACCATATATTTT. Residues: CASSPQGSGGNTIYF.